The 21 T cell receptor beta chains presented below share a single source sample, sequenced in a study of follicular helper T cells after annual influenza vaccination. This sample's time point: 2014-2015 season, 7 days after vaccination. Sequencing was performed with immunoSEQ multiplex PCR; in TCRdb, only in-frame clones are kept and a portion is missing. The sample yields about 9,800 clones, about four fifths seen once. The material sequenced was CXCR5- memory CD4+ T cells sorted from blood, taken 7 days after influenza vaccination. These receptors originate from an adult who received the influenza vaccine.

V is TRBV9 and J is TRBJ1-1; D uncertain. The CDR3 contains 14 residues. Germline CDR1 SGDLS, CDR2 YYNGEE. V was shortened by 0 bases and J by 1 base, with 7 bases between the two germline ends. In DNA form, the CDR3 reads TGTGCCAGCAGCGTAGAAGTGTCGAACACTGAAGCTTTCTTT. It yields the protein CASSVEVSNTEAFF.

The table lists this clone with a few counts. The CDR3 here is CASMDRDAQYEQYF. In DNA form, the CDR3 reads TGTGCCAGCATGGACAGGGATGCCCAATACGAGCAGTACTTC. The rearrangement uses TRBV28 and TRBJ2-7, with 8 bases fitting TRBD1. Looked up from germline, CDR1 is MDHEN and CDR2 is SYDVKM. The ends lost 7 bases at V and 4 bases at J; junction bases unmatched: 9. This CDR3 spans 14 amino acids.

This clone was counted between two and nine times. V and J are TRBV5-4 and TRBJ2-7; 10 nucleotides line up with TRBD1. Germline assignment: CDR1 SGHNT and CDR2 YYREEE (reference sequence). V was pared by 0 bases and J by 7 bases, with 7 bases of the junction left unmatched. The length of the CDR3 is 15 residues. DNA of the CDR3: TGTGCCAGCAGCTTGGTAGGGACAGGGGTAAATGAGCAGTACTTC. The encoded protein is CASSLVGTGVNEQYF.

The V call is TRBV10-3, the J call TRBJ2-3; D gene unclear. Germline V CDR1 and CDR2: ENHRY, SYGVKD. The CDR3 sequence is 13 residues long. V shed 9 bases and J shed 1 base, with 11 bases lying between them. This chain's CDR3 is CAIGPSGTDTQYF. The CDR3 nucleotides are TGTGCCATAGGACCGTCGGGCACAGATACGCAGTATTTT.

The rearrangement links TRBV6-4 to TRBJ2-1; 10 bases agree with TRBD2. This CDR3 is built from 16 residues. Trimming cost V 10 bases and J 8 bases; bases outside gene matches: 17. The germline V gene encodes CDR1 MRHNA and CDR2 SNTAGT. CDR3 amino acids: CAKVGAGLAVRDEQFF. CDR3 in DNA: TGTGCCAAAGTAGGAGCCGGACTAGCGGTACGGGATGAGCAGTTCTTC.

The rearrangement uses TRBV11-3 and TRBJ2-1; 7 bases match TRBD1. Germline-derived CDR1 and CDR2 are SGHNT and YENEEA. The ends lost 4 bases at V and 2 bases at J; junction bases unmatched: 11. This CDR3 contains 17 residues. In DNA, the CDR3 is TGTGCCAGCAGCTCAAATAGGTGGGGACAGACCTACAATGAGCAGTTCTTC. It specifies CASSSNRWGQTYNEQFF.

The rearrangement links TRBV18 to TRBJ2-7; perhaps TRBD1 as D (5 bases). The CDR3 totals 14 residues. Germline assignment: CDR1 KGHSH and CDR2 LQKENI. V lost 2 bases and J 5 bases, leaving 13 bases between the germline ends. CDR3 loop: CASSPKSRVHEQYF. The CDR3 DNA is TGTGCCAGCTCACCAAAGTCCAGGGTCCACGAGCAGTACTTC.

This chain joins TRBV4-3 and TRBJ2-3; TRBD2 agrees at 8 bases. Germline values: CDR1 LGHNA, CDR2 YSLEER. The ends lost 4 bases at V and 0 bases at J; junction bases unmatched: 18. The length of the CDR3 is 20 residues. The CDR3 coding sequence is TGCGCCAGCAGCCCGTTCCTGGGGTTAGCGGGAAAACCTAGCACAGATACGCAGTATTTT. The encoded protein is CASSPFLGLAGKPSTDTQYF.

The rearrangement joins TRBV5-5 to TRBJ1-5; D remains ambiguous. V was trimmed by 2 bases and J by 4 bases, leaving 13 bases between them. This CDR3 is built from 15 residues. Germline assignment: CDR1 SGHKS and CDR2 YYEKEE (reference sequence). CDR3 DNA sequence: TGTGCCAGCAGCTTCGTGTTCGCGGGTAATCAGCCCCAGCATTTT. Encoded protein: CASSFVFAGNQPQHF.

The chain uses TRBV7-3 and TRBJ2-1; tentatively, D is TRBD2 (6 bases). The CDR3 spans 15 residues. Germline assignment: CDR1 SGHTA and CDR2 FQGTGA. With 2 bases removed from V and 4 bases from J, the gap between germline ends came to 12 bases. The CDR3 region has the DNA TGTGCCAGCAGCTTATCCGCCGCGGGATACAATGAGCAGTTCTTC. This encodes CASSLSAAGYNEQFF.

This chain uses TRBV6-1 with TRBJ2-5; D is uncertain. From germline, CDR1 is MNHNS and CDR2 SASEGT. Trimming stripped 5 bases from V and 10 bases from J, with 11 bases between. The CDR3 is made up of 11 amino acids. The CDR3 nucleotides read TGTGCCAGCAGTCAGGCAGGCGTCCAGTACTTC. Translating gives CASSQAGVQYF.

J is TRBJ1-6 and V is TRBV2; no firm D call. The CDR3 runs to 16 residues. CDR1 SNHLY and CDR2 FYNNEI come from the germline V gene. V shed 6 bases and J shed 0 bases, with 12 bases lying between them. In DNA, the CDR3 is TGTGCCAGCAGCGGGTTAGGAAGCTCCTATAATTCACCCCTCCACTTT. It translates to CASSGLGSSYNSPLHF.

This clone has just a few counts. The chain joins TRBV4-1 to TRBJ1-5; D unresolved. The ends were cut back, 0 bases at V and 1 base at J, with 10 bases in the middle. This CDR3 has 16 residues. In germline, CDR1 is MGHRA, CDR2 YSYEKL. CDR3 nucleotide sequence: TGCGCCAGCAGCCAAGATCGGGCGTGGAGCAATCAGCCCCAGCATTTT. Protein: CASSQDRAWSNQPQHF.

The V gene is TRBV7-2, the J gene TRBJ2-3, with D possibly matching TRBD2 (6 bases). Germline V lookup: CDR1 SGHTA, CDR2 FQGNSA. The CDR3 is 13 residues long. Trimming cost V 3 bases and J 4 bases, with 8 bases left between them. The CDR3, as DNA: TGTGCCAGCAGCTTCCGGGGGTCAGATACGCAGTATTTT. It is translated as CASSFRGSDTQYF.

In its sample, this clone was seen once. The chain joins TRBV9 to TRBJ2-7; 11 bases match TRBD1. V was clipped by 0 bases and J by 4 bases; unmatched bases: 6. Germline values: CDR1 SGDLS, CDR2 YYNGEE. The CDR3 extends over 16 amino acids. CDR3 nucleotides: TGTGCCAGCAGCGTAGACCCCGGGACAGGGGGTTACGAGCAGTACTTC. It specifies CASSVDPGTGGYEQYF.

The rearrangement joins TRBV27 to TRBJ2-3, with TRBD1 identical over 11 bases. This CDR3 is 16 amino acids long. V shed 2 bases and J 3 bases; nucleotides not matched to a gene: 4. CDR1 is MNHEY and CDR2 is SMNVEV in the germline V gene (reference sequence). The CDR3 sequence: CASSLRGTGGTDTQYF. For the CDR3, the DNA is TGTGCCAGCAGTTTAAGGGGGACAGGGGGAACAGATACGCAGTATTTT.

The chain has TRBV6-5 and TRBJ1-6; tentatively, D is TRBD1 (6 bases). Germline loops: CDR1 MNHEY, CDR2 SVGAGI. V gave up 4 bases and J gave up 6 bases, with 10 bases separating them. CDR3 length: 14 amino acids. Here the CDR3 DNA reads TGTGCCAGCAGTTCGGACAGCGTTAATTCACCCCTCCACTTT. It is translated as CASSSDSVNSPLHF.

In its sample, this clone was seen once. This chain links TRBV6-5 with TRBJ1-1; 7 bases map to TRBD1. V was clipped by 4 bases and J by 7 bases; unmatched bases: 9. The CDR3 totals 14 residues. Germline-derived CDR1 and CDR2 are MNHEY and SVGAGI. For the CDR3, the DNA is TGTGCCAGCAGTTCGACAGGGAGGTTAGTTGAAGCTTTCTTT. Residues: CASSSTGRLVEAFF.

This chain uses TRBV18 with TRBJ1-1; TRBD1 is a possible D gene (6 bases). Germline CDR1 KGHSH, CDR2 LQKENI. The germline V and J ends were trimmed by 1 base and 1 base, with 10 bases remaining between them. The CDR3 is 15 amino acids. In DNA form, the CDR3 reads TGTGCCAGCTCACCACGGGGGGGCCAGAACACTGAAGCTTTCTTT. It is translated as CASSPRGGQNTEAFF.

This rearrangement joins TRBV18 to TRBJ1-1; D is unclear. This CDR3 contains 13 residues. The ends were cut back, 1 base at V and 4 bases at J, with 7 bases in the middle. Germline assignment: CDR1 KGHSH and CDR2 LQKENI. The CDR3 reads CASSPQNRTEAFF. In DNA, the CDR3 is TGTGCCAGCTCACCACAGAACCGCACTGAAGCTTTCTTT.

This chain uses TRBV7-2 with TRBJ2-3; D possibly corresponds to TRBD2 (6 bases). With 5 bases removed from V and 0 bases from J, the gap between germline ends came to 15 bases. The CDR3 contains 16 residues. The germline CDR1 and CDR2 sequences are SGHTA and FQGNSA. CDR3 residues: CASSPGGRGSTDTQYF. The CDR3 DNA reads TGTGCCAGCAGCCCAGGCGGGCGGGGTAGCACAGATACGCAGTATTTT.